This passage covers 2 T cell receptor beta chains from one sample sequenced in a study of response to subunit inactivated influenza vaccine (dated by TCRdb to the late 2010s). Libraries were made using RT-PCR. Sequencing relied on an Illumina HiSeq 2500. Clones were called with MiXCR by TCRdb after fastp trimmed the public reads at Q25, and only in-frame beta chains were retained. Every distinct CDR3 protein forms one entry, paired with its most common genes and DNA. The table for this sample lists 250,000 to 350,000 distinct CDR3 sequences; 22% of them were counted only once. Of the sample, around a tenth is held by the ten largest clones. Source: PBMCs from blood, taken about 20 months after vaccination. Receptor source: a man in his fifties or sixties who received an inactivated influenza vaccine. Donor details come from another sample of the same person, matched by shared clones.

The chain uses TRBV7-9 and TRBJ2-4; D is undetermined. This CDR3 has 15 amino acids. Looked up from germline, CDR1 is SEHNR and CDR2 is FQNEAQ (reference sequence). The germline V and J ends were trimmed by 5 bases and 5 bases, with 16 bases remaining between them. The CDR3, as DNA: TGTGCCAGCAGCCCAACGCAACTCGGGCAAAACATTCAGTACTTC. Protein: CASSPTQLGQNIQYF.

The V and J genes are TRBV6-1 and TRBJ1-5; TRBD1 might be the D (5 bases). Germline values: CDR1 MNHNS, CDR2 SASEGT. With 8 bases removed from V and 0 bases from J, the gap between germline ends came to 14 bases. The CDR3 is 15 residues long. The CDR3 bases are TGTGCCAGCCAGGGTCGAAGCTATAGCAATCAGCCCCAGCATTTT. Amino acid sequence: CASQGRSYSNQPQHF.